The 4 T cell receptor beta chains below were found in one sample sequenced in a study of T cells in Graves' hyperthyroidism and ophthalmopathy. It was RNA transcripts that yielded the amplified TCR beta CDR3 regions. First-round RT-PCR targeting the TCR CDR3 was performed with the HTBI primer set. MiXCR, applied by TCRdb to the multiplex PCR reads, yields one record per CDR3 protein. The table has about 640,000 distinct CDR3 sequences, around 20% seen once; the top ten hold under 35%. Material for sequencing was blood. These receptors all stem from a man aged 25-45 years with Graves' ophthalmopathy.

This clonotype showed up just a few times. J is TRBJ2-3 and V is TRBV28, with TRBD2 matching over 10 bases. Germline V CDR1 and CDR2: MDHEN, SYDVKM. The CDR3 is made up of 16 amino acids. The J segment lost 7 bases and the V segment lost 3 bases, leaving 10 bases of the junction unmatched. As DNA, the CDR3 is TGTGCCAGCAGTTTGGGGGAAGCGGGAGGGACAAATACGCAGTATTTT. This sequence encodes CASSLGEAGGTNTQYF.

The chain uses TRBV30 and TRBJ2-7, with 7 positions matching TRBD1. This CDR3 has 13 residues. CDR1 is GTSNPN, CDR2 SVGIG, per germline (reference sequence). V shed 7 bases and J 3 bases; nucleotides not matched to a gene: 9. The CDR3 coding sequence is TGTGCCTTAATCCGGGACAGAGACTACGAGCAGTACTTC. This translates into CALIRDRDYEQYF.

The chain employs TRBV5-1 and TRBJ1-4; 8 bases line up with TRBD1. The CDR3 is made up of 16 amino acids. J was trimmed by 5 bases and V by 3 bases; bases with no gene match: 9. Germline assignment: CDR1 SGHRS and CDR2 YFSETQ. In DNA form, the CDR3 reads TGCGCCAGCAGCTCTCGGCCGAGACAGGGGAATGAAAAACTGTTTTTT. Translated, it gives CASSSRPRQGNEKLFF.

This chain's CDR3 is CASSPLAGLAYEQYF. The CDR3 DNA reads as TGTGCCAGCAGCCCTCTGGCGGGCCTTGCCTACGAGCAGTACTTC. The J gene is TRBJ2-7, the V gene TRBV7-3; perhaps TRBD2 as D (5 bases). V lost 5 bases to trimming and J lost 2 bases, with 16 bases between them. Germline-derived CDR1 and CDR2 are SGHTA and FQGTGA. The CDR3 covers 15 residues.